The rows below give T cell receptor beta chains drawn from one sample of a study of Ad26.COV2.S vaccination and SARS-CoV-2 variants. Sequencing used immunoSEQ multiplex PCR; TCRdb keeps in-frame clones, though not all of them. The table lists roughly 300,000 clones, about 88% of them singletons. The material was peripheral blood, obtained in a trial of Ad26.COV2.S vaccine versus placebo. The receptors here all came from a person aged 18-60 years who received the Ad26.COV2.S COVID-19 vaccine or a placebo. Both conserved end residues are part of each CDR3. D genes are given only for firm matches. Not all rows give a size; the values are once, few, many and, for expanded clones, a class.

once	TRBJ2-7	TRBD2	TRBV28	CASSFTLAETPSYEQYF	TGTGCCAGCAGTTTTACCCTAGCGGAGACACCCTCCTACGAGCAGTACTTC
once	TRBJ2-2	.	TRBV4-2	CASSIMAGELFF	TGTGCCAGCAGCATTATGGCCGGGGAGCTGTTTTTT
.	TRBJ2-4	.	TRBV5-4	CASSMDTTGDIQYF	TGTGCCAGCAGCATGGACACGACCGGGGACATTCAGTACTTC
.	TRBJ1-4	TRBD1	TRBV30	CAWSFGGQEKEKLFF	TGTGCCTGGAGCTTTGGGGGACAGGAGAAGGAAAAACTGTTTTTT
.	TRBJ2-3	.	TRBV5-1	CASSPSQDTQYF	TGCGCCAGCAGCCCTTCTCAGGATACGCAGTATTTT
.	TRBJ1-5	.	TRBV9	CASSVDSYPDQPQHF	TGTGCCAGCAGCGTTGACAGTTATCCCGATCAGCCCCAGCATTTT
.	TRBJ2-2	.	TRBV12-3/TRBV12-4	CASSLFSGELFF	TGTGCCAGCAGTTTGTTTTCCGGGGAGCTGTTTTTT
.	TRBJ2-7	.	TRBV2	CASSETSYEQYF	TGTGCCAGCAGCGAAACTTCCTACGAGCAGTACTTC
.	TRBJ2-3	.	TRBV12-2	CASRSGLAGTSTDTQYF	TGTGCAAGTCGCTCTGGACTAGCGGGCACTAGCACAGATACGCAGTATTTT
.	TRBJ1-2	.	TRBV6-5	CASSYNGGGGYTF	TGTGCCAGCAGTTACAATGGGGGAGGCGGCTACACCTTC
.	TRBJ2-1	TRBD2	TRBV19	CASSIPHLGEGPYEQFF	TGTGCCAGTAGTATCCCTCATTTAGGGGAGGGCCCATATGAGCAGTTCTTC
.	TRBJ2-3	TRBD2	TRBV5-4	CASSFPSGGHTDTQYF	TGTGCCAGCAGCTTCCCTAGCGGGGGGCACACAGATACGCAGTATTTT
.	TRBJ2-7	.	TRBV5-5	CASSFSMLSGEQYF	TGTGCCAGCAGCTTTAGTATGCTTTCGGGCGAGCAGTACTTC
.	TRBJ2-2	.	TRBV9	CASSATLSGLTTGTGELFF	TGTGCCAGCAGCGCAACACTATCGGGGCTCACCACGGGCACCGGGGAGCTGTTTTTT
.	TRBJ2-1	TRBD1	TRBV7-9	CASSFSWTGYVDEQFF	TGTGCCAGCAGCTTCTCCTGGACAGGGTATGTGGATGAGCAGTTCTTC
.	TRBJ1-4	TRBD1	TRBV5-1	CASSLGDRDLEKLFF	TGCGCCAGCAGCTTGGGTGACAGGGACCTTGAAAAACTGTTTTTT
.	TRBJ1-2	TRBD1	TRBV18	CASSPDRGLFGYTF	TGTGCCAGCTCACCCGACAGGGGCCTATTTGGCTACACCTTC
.	TRBJ1-1	.	TRBV7-2	CASLSPRLGNTEAFF	TGTGCCAGCCTAAGCCCCCGTCTAGGAAACACTGAAGCTTTCTTT
.	TRBJ2-6	.	TRBV5-1	CASSLTGRKGANVLTF	TGCGCCTCCTCGCTAACGGGTAGAAAGGGGGCCAACGTCCTGACTTTC